The 21 T cell receptor beta chains given below trace back to one sample, sequenced in a study of blood T cell repertoires in COVID-19. Sequencing was performed with immunoSEQ multiplex PCR; in TCRdb, only in-frame clones are kept and a portion is missing. The top ten hold around 3.4% of the sample, which has about 130,000 clones, about 90% seen once. The sequencing sample was made of peripheral blood. These receptor sequences come from a woman aged 55-69 years with acute or convalescent COVID-19.

The chain uses TRBV5-1 and TRBJ2-3, with TRBD1 matching 7 bases. CDR1 is SGHRS, CDR2 YFSETQ, per germline. After removal of 0 bases from V and 4 bases from J, the junction contained 11 bases not matched to a gene. This CDR3 is built from 17 residues. CDR3 sequence: CASSLGQGRRVADTQYF. CDR3 coding DNA: TGCGCCAGCAGCTTGGGACAGGGACGCAGGGTGGCAGATACGCAGTATTTT. The full variable domain, completed using reference TRBV5-1 and TRBJ2-3, is KAGVTQTPRYLIKTRGQQVTLSCSPISGHRSVSWYQQTPGQGLQFLFEYFSETQRNKGNFPGRFSGRQFSNSRSEMNVSTLELGDSALYLCASSLGQGRRVADTQYFGPGTRLTVL.

The V call is TRBV3-1 (or the pseudogene TRBV3-2), the J call TRBJ2-5, with D maybe TRBD2 (5 bases). The germline CDR1 and CDR2 sequences are LGHDT and YNNKEL (reference sequence). The ends were cut back, 5 bases at V and 1 base at J, with 8 bases in the middle. The CDR3 extends over 13 amino acids. This CDR3 is CASSILGQETQYF. The DNA for the CDR3 is TGTGCCAGCAGCATACTAGGCCAAGAGACCCAGTACTTC.

V usage is TRBV7-3 and J usage is TRBJ2-4; tentatively, D is TRBD1 (6 bases). CDR3 length equals 15 residues. Germline lookup yields CDR1 SGHTA and CDR2 FQGTGA. Trimming took 5 bases from V and 0 from J, leaving 11 bases between them. CDR3 residues: CASSQLGGAKNIQYF. CDR3 sequence (DNA): TGTGCCAGCAGCCAACTAGGGGGAGCCAAAAACATTCAGTACTTC.

The CDR3 spells CASRGAYEQYF. The CDR3 coding sequence is TGTGCCAGCAGAGGAGCCTACGAGCAGTACTTC. V usage is TRBV2 and J usage is TRBJ2-7; the D is unclear. The CDR3 is 11 amino acids. Germline CDR1 is SNHLY and CDR2 is FYNNEI. The V and J ends lost 6 bases and 2 bases respectively, with 5 bases between them.

This sequence joins TRBV18 and TRBJ2-5; possibly TRBD1 for D (5 bases). CDR1 KGHSH and CDR2 LQKENI come from the germline V gene. The length of the CDR3 is 12 residues. Trimming took 1 base from V and 5 from J, leaving 5 bases between them. The CDR3 DNA follows: TGTGCCAGCTCACCACGGGGCGAGACCCAGTACTTC. Amino acid sequence: CASSPRGETQYF.

The chain recombines TRBV19 with TRBJ2-6, with TRBD2 matching 8 bases. Germline lookup yields CDR1 LNHDA and CDR2 SQIVND (reference sequence). The CDR3 runs 19 residues. Trimming cost V 6 bases and J 0 bases; bases outside gene matches: 13. CDR3 residues: CASSPLGGGLSSGANVLTF. CDR3 nucleotide sequence: TGTGCCAGTAGCCCCCTCGGGGGGGGCCTTAGCTCTGGGGCCAACGTCCTGACTTTC.

V usage is TRBV4-2 and J usage is TRBJ2-7, with TRBD2 identical over 15 bases. This CDR3 region has 17 residues. The V gene end was trimmed by 0 bases and the J gene end by 2 bases; junction bases not matched to a gene: 2. The germline V gene has CDR1 LGHNA and CDR2 YNFKEQ. CDR3 loop: CASSQDRTSGGAYEQYF. Here the CDR3 DNA reads TGTGCCAGCAGCCAAGATAGGACTAGCGGGGGGGCCTACGAGCAGTACTTC.

CDR3 sequence (DNA): TGCACCAGCAGCCAAGTTAAGGGACTAGCGCGAATTTACGAGCAGTACTTC. This encodes CTSSQVKGLARIYEQYF. V is TRBV1 and J is TRBJ2-7; TRBD2, the table's D call, lacks a check against the DNA. TRBV1 is described as a pseudogene. The CDR3 extends over 17 amino acids.

V gene TRBV29-1 combines with J gene TRBJ2-1; D perhaps matches TRBD2 (6 bases). Per the germline V gene, CDR1 is SQVTM and CDR2 is ANQGSEA. The CDR3 runs 14 residues. The germline V and J ends were trimmed by 0 bases and 6 bases, with 12 bases remaining between them. CDR3 nucleotide sequence: TGCAGCGTTGAAGACCTAAGCGGGTTCAATGAGCAGTTCTTC. Translated, it gives CSVEDLSGFNEQFF.

This clone appeared a few times. The chain is built from TRBV6-5 and TRBJ1-3; D might be TRBD1 (6 bases). The germline V gene has CDR1 MNHEY and CDR2 SVGAGI. There are 13 residues in the CDR3. V was shortened by 10 bases and J by 3 bases, with 13 bases between the two germline ends. The CDR3 nucleotides read TGTGCCACCCTAATACAGGGTGGAAACACCATATATTTT. Amino acid sequence: CATLIQGGNTIYF.

J is TRBJ1-2 and V is TRBV7-6, with D possibly TRBD1 on 5 matching bases. Germline V lookup: CDR1 SGHVS, CDR2 FNYEAQ. The ends were cut back, 1 base at V and 4 bases at J, with 7 bases in the middle. The CDR3 consists of 13 residues. CDR3 DNA: TGTGCCAGCAGCTTAGGCCAGGGCTATGGCTACACCTTC. It translates to CASSLGQGYGYTF.

This chain uses TRBV7-8 with TRBJ1-5; the D is unclear. The CDR3 spans 15 residues. Germline assignment: CDR1 SGHVS and CDR2 FQNEAQ. V was clipped by 8 bases and J by 3 bases, with 17 bases between them. The CDR3 spells CASATVSRHNQPQHF. The CDR3, as DNA: TGTGCCAGCGCTACAGTGTCCAGGCACAATCAGCCCCAGCATTTT.

V is TRBV7-3 and J is TRBJ1-2; D is undetermined. V dropped 5 bases and J dropped 4 bases, with 14 bases sitting between them. The germline V gene has CDR1 SGHTA and CDR2 FQGTGA. The CDR3 consists of 14 residues. The chain's CDR3 is CASSARHGPYGYTF. In DNA form, the CDR3 reads TGTGCCAGCAGCGCAAGACACGGCCCCTATGGCTACACCTTC.

The chain employs TRBV18 and TRBJ2-5; D is possibly TRBD2 (6 bases). Germline CDR1 is KGHSH and CDR2 is LQKENI. The CDR3 has 14 amino acids. V shed 0 bases and J shed 2 bases, with 7 bases lying between them. CDR3 DNA sequence: TGTGCCAGCTCACCACCCGGGACTCAAGAGACCCAGTACTTC. Translation gives CASSPPGTQETQYF.

V is TRBV5-5 and J is TRBJ1-5; D not resolved. Germline V lookup: CDR1 SGHKS, CDR2 YYEKEE (reference sequence). Trimming shortened V by 1 base and J by 2 bases, and 10 bases separated the two germline ends. There are 15 residues in the CDR3. CDR3 sequence reads: CASSLNSRGNQPQHF. CDR3 DNA sequence: TGTGCCAGCAGCTTGAACTCCCGGGGCAATCAGCCCCAGCATTTT. Looking up the rest from reference TRBV5-5 and TRBJ1-5 gives the full variable domain: DAGVTQSPTHLIKTRGQQVTLRCSPISGHKSVSWYQQVLGQGPQFIFQYYEKEERGRGNFPDRFSARQFPNYSSELNVNALLLGDSALYLCASSLNSRGNQPQHFGDGTRLSIL.

The V and J genes are TRBV15 and TRBJ1-5; weak D call: TRBD1 (5 bases). V was cut by 1 base and J by 5 bases, with 15 bases left in between. Germline loops: CDR1 LNHNV, CDR2 YYDKDF (reference sequence). The CDR3 is made up of 16 amino acids. CDR3 DNA: TGTGCCACCAGCAGAGTCTCGGCCAGGGCCGATCAGCCCCAGCATTTT. The encoded protein is CATSRVSARADQPQHF.

This chain uses TRBV24-1 with TRBJ2-1; TRBD2 matches at 10 bases. CDR3 length: 14 amino acids. Trimming removed 6 bases from V and 3 bases from J; junction bases left unmatched: 1. Germline CDR1 KGHDR, CDR2 SFDVKD. The CDR3 loop is CATSPSGSYNEQFF. The CDR3 region has the DNA TGTGCCACCAGTCCTAGCGGGAGCTACAATGAGCAGTTCTTC.

The V gene is TRBV9, the J gene TRBJ2-2; D is unclear. The CDR3 sequence is 13 residues long. The germline V gene has CDR1 SGDLS and CDR2 YYNGEE. V lost 5 bases and J lost 5, with 10 bases in between. In DNA, the CDR3 is TGTGCCAGCAGGCCAACAGAGACCGGGGAGCTGTTTTTT. Its translation is CASRPTETGELFF.

This chain links TRBV19 with TRBJ2-3; the match to TRBD2 covers 7 bases. V lost 5 bases and J lost 5; bases outside the gene matches: 10. In germline, CDR1 is LNHDA, CDR2 SQIVND (reference sequence). This CDR3 is built from 15 residues. The DNA for the CDR3 is TGTGCCAGTAGTCCGAATAGGGTAGCGGGAGATACGCAGTATTTT. Translation gives CASSPNRVAGDTQYF.

V and J are TRBV5-5 and TRBJ1-5, with 8 bases lining up with TRBD1. The germline CDR1 and CDR2 sequences are SGHKS and YYEKEE (reference sequence). The CDR3 is 14 amino acids. After removal of 0 bases from V and 5 bases from J, the junction contained 1 base not matched to a gene. The CDR3 DNA is TGTGCCAGCAGCTTGGCAGGGGGCGATCAGCCCCAGCATTTT. Translated: CASSLAGGDQPQHF.

J is TRBJ2-7 and V is TRBV6-2 or TRBV6-3; 10 bases are shared with TRBD1. Germline trimming cut 2 bases from V and 0 bases from J; bases unmatched to any gene: 7. The CDR3 totals 17 residues. Looked up from germline, CDR1 is MNHEY and CDR2 is SVGEGT. CDR3 residues: CASSYRAGQGSSYEQYF. Here the CDR3 DNA reads TGTGCCAGCAGTTACAGAGCGGGACAGGGGAGCTCCTACGAGCAGTACTTC.